This TCR beta chain was obtained from a study of T cell responses to AZD1222 COVID-19 vaccine. Worth noting for this clone: Its antigen is not known.

Study-level findings and limits: Regions 160-218 and 743-854 dominated among vaccine-associated CD4 TCRs spanning spike.

Only in-frame clones appear in the TCRdb table, and some are missing; sequencing was by immunoSEQ multiplex PCR. The sample lists more than 85,000 clones; about 88% were seen once. The CDR3 covers 14 residues. Germline CDR1 is MNHEY and CDR2 is SVGAGI. V gave up 8 bases and J gave up 4 bases; unmatched junction bases: 3. The TCR sequence derives from an adult in good health. The material sequenced was peripheral blood, taken on day 0 of AZD1222 vaccination. The V and J genes are TRBV6-5 and TRBJ1-3, with 12 bases lining up with TRBD1. The CDR3: CASWDRGQGNTIYF. The CDR3 DNA reads as TGTGCCAGCTGGGACAGGGGGCAGGGAAACACCATATATTTT.